This note documents a single TCR beta chain sequence. Its binding antigen is unknown. No base-level quality is on record; no much larger clone is a single base apart. The sample originates from a study of CD8+CD57+ T cells in acquired aplastic anemia (dated by TCRdb to 2017 to 2018). Looking at the study overall: Extracted DNA from sorted CD4+ and CD8+ cells averaged about 3.4 ug, ranging from about 0.17 to 30 ug. CD8+CD57+ expansion was defined as a frequency above the mean frequency observed in healthy subjects. General findings and caveats noted by the study authors: Patients and healthy controls showed no significant difference in CD8+ Simpson's diversity (P=0.060). Twenty-nine CD8+ CDR3 sequences were found to be shared between patients and controls, but these sequences appeared to be highly expressed in patients and within the immunodominant clones of the patients.

From a lookup of the germline V gene, CDR1 and CDR2 are ENHRY and SYGVKD. V and J lose 9 bases and 8 bases, and a span of 16 bases separates them. From its cysteine to its phenylalanine, the CDR3 spans 12 amino acids. This entry keeps only the CDR3 DNA: 36 bases, framed from base 1. Flow cytometry had shown CD8+CD57+ cell expansion in the patients selected for sequencing. Every patient had severe acquired aplastic anemia, diagnosed using the International Study of Aplastic Anemia and Agranulocytosis and Camitta criteria. Patients had received no therapy at the time of blood sampling. In this study, sorted CD4+ and CD8+ T cells from the blood of healthy subjects and of severe aplastic anemia patients had their TCR repertoires deep-sequenced. Patients were enrolled under clinicaltrials.gov protocols 00001620, 01623167, 00001397, 00071045, 00081523 and 00961064 in the USA. Ficoll-Paque density gradient centrifugation was used to isolate peripheral blood mononuclear cells. Before DNA was extracted, CD4+ and CD8+ T cells were sorted using either FACS or magnetic beads.

Genomic DNA served as template for TCR beta VDJ combination and CDR3 sequence profiling. An Illumina HiSeq 2000 was the platform used for TCR repertoire sequencing. In the original analysis: Repertoire assessment relied on Simpson's diversity index, CDR3 size and DJ length profiles, and TRBV/TRBJ rearrangement plots. The immunodominant clone was defined as the most abundant DNA sequence in deep sequencing data. CDR3 amino acid sequences were checked for sharing across subjects and were also compared against the VDJdb database and published repertoires. The public reads were run again by TCRdb, first through fastp at Q25 and then through MiXCR, and only productive beta chains were kept. For every CDR3 protein sequence, its rows merge into one entry that carries the most common genes and DNA. The V and J calls here are based on TCRdb, not the publication. The sample profile shows 200,000 or so distinct CDR3 sequences; 48% of them were found once. The top ten clonotypes cover approximately 9.4% of the sample.

Sequenced: sorted CD4+, CD8+, or CD8+CD57+ T cells (not recorded which) from PBMCs. The origin of this receptor is a human donor with aplastic anemia. The rearrangement combines TRBV10-3 with TRBJ1-2; the D gene is not confidently resolved. The CDR3: CAIRTYELGYTF. The nucleotide sequence reads TGTGCCATTCGGACGTATGAGTTGGGCTACACCTTC.